The sequence of this T cell receptor beta chain was determined in a study of shared clonotypes between healthy human individuals. The CDR3 spans 11 residues. CDR1 and CDR2 (germline): DFQATT, SNEGSKA (reference sequence). Trimming stripped 7 bases from V and 3 bases from J, with 10 bases between. Profiled with immunoSEQ multiplex PCR; TCRdb holds only in-frame clones, not every one. Counted here are about 380,000 clones, roughly 96% occurring once; the ten biggest clones make up about 0.32%. The rearrangement links TRBV20-1 to TRBJ2-7, with D unclear. This receptor was identified in a man younger than 45 in good health. Sequencing input: memory CD8+ T cells sorted from blood. Described subset: CD45RO+ cells pooled with CCR7-negative TemRA cells. The CDR3 protein is CSGLAYYEQYF. The CDR3 region has the DNA TGCAGTGGCCTGGCCTACTACGAGCAGTACTTC.